The present entry profiles one TCR beta chain with its context. Its target is unknown. V shed 3 bases and J shed 6 bases, with 9 bases lying between them. From germline, CDR1 is SGHVS and CDR2 FQNEAQ. The CDR3 is 12 amino acids. RNA served as the template for amplifying TCR beta CDR3 regions. After a first-round RT-PCR with HTBI primers, a second-round multiplex PCR was run. Via MiXCR, TCRdb re-called the multiplex PCR reads, giving one row per CDR3 protein. This table holds 500,000 to 700,000 distinct CDR3 sequences, roughly 20% found once. The diagnosis combined clinical symptoms, thyroxine, TRAb, thyroid ultrasound and orbital computed tomography scans. As the starting material, roughly 9.8 ml of fresh peripheral blood yielded the PBMCs. The sample originates from a study of Graves' ophthalmopathy and Graves' hyperthyroidism. Study results and limitations: The authors also found most expanded thyroid clonotypes above 0.001 frequency in blood.

The rearrangement uses TRBV7-8 and TRBJ2-7; no firm D call. The source is a woman aged 18-29 years with stable Graves' hyperthyroidism. Some clones in this sample may be carry-over from other donors' samples. Sequencing was done on a sample of peripheral blood. The DNA for the CDR3 is TGTGCCAGCAGCTTTCTTTCTGTCGAGCAGTACTTC. Protein sequence: CASSFLSVEQYF. Together with reference TRBV7-8 and TRBJ2-7, the CDR3 gives the full variable domain: GAGVSQSPRYKVAKRGQDVALRCDPISGHVSLFWYQQALGQGPEFLTYFQNEAQLDKSGLPSDRFFAERPEGSVSTLKIQRTQQEDSAVYLCASSFLSVEQYFGPGTRLTVT.